What follows are 18 T cell receptor beta chains derived from one specimen sequenced in a study of neurological immune-mediated disorders. One entry per CDR3 protein, called by TCRdb with MiXCR from the 5' RACE reads. The sample yields more than 45,000 distinct CDR3 sequences, more than 9.5% seen once. Sequencing input: PBMCs. The source is a man in his 60s in good health.

Many counts were recorded for this clonotype. CDR3 protein: CASSLGLDGRTDTQYF. For the CDR3, the DNA is TGCGCCAGCAGCTTGGGGCTAGATGGTCGCACAGATACGCAGTATTTT. This chain links TRBV5-1 with TRBJ2-3, with D unclear. CDR1 and CDR2 from the germline V gene are SGHRS and YFSETQ. The CDR3 is made up of 16 amino acids. The V gene lost 0 bases and the J gene lost 1 base, with 12 bases spanning the gap.

This clonotype was counted ten times or more. The gene calls are TRBV2 and TRBJ2-5; 9 nucleotides match TRBD1. The germline V gene has CDR1 SNHLY and CDR2 FYNNEI. After removal of 5 bases from V and 5 bases from J, the junction contained 6 bases not matched to a gene. CDR3 length: 14 amino acids. CDR3 region: CASSHTGGGETQYF. DNA for the CDR3: TGTGCCAGCAGTCACACAGGGGGCGGGGAGACCCAGTACTTC.

This clonotype appeared many times. This chain joins TRBV18 and TRBJ1-5, with D perhaps matching TRBD1 (5 bases). This CDR3 is built from 15 residues. Trimming pared 2 bases from V and 4 bases from J, leaving 12 bases between. Looked up from germline, CDR1 is KGHSH and CDR2 is LQKENI. The CDR3 loop is CASSPGAATNQPQHF. The CDR3 nucleotides are TGTGCCAGCTCACCAGGGGCAGCTACAAATCAGCCCCAGCATTTT.

This clonotype was observed at least ten times. The chain carries TRBV20-1 and TRBJ2-1; a weak D match, TRBD1 (6 bases). The CDR3 extends over 13 amino acids. The V gene's germline CDR1 is DFQATT and CDR2 SNEGSKA (reference sequence). Between the trimmed V and J ends, which lost 5 bases and 16 bases, there was a span of 24 bases. The CDR3 region has the DNA TGCAGTGCTCAGAAATCAGGGGTCGGTGTGGGATTCTTC. Its protein is CSAQKSGVGVGFF.

This clonotype was found a few times. This CDR3 is CASSPISPRQETQYF. CDR3 DNA: TGTGCCAGCAGTCCCATCAGTCCGAGGCAAGAGACCCAGTACTTC. The rearrangement uses TRBV27 and TRBJ2-5; D is uncertain. V was clipped by 5 bases and J by 2 bases, with 15 bases between them. The CDR3 covers 15 residues. Germline V gene sequence: CDR1 MNHEY, CDR2 SMNVEV (reference sequence).

Worth noting for this clonotype: Compared with germline, one end of the junction differs, possibly owing to a read error. The J gene is TRBJ2-3, the V gene TRBV9; D tentatively fits TRBD1 or TRBD2 (6 bases each). The CDR3 is made up of 17 amino acids. Germline V gene sequence: CDR1 SGDLS, CDR2 YYNGEE. Here the CDR3 DNA reads TGTGCCAGCAGCACCGGAGGGGGGACCTTTTCCACAGATAGGCAGTATTTT. Its protein is CASSTGGGTFSTDRQYF. The whole variable domain, remainder taken from reference TRBV9 and TRBJ2-3, is DSGVTQTPKHLITATGQRVTLRCSPRSGDLSVYWYQQSLDQGLQFLIQYYNGEERAKGNILERFSAQQFPDLHSELNLSSLELGDSALYFCASSTGGGTFSTDRQYFGPGTRLTVL.

This clonotype appeared a single time. The chain employs TRBV19 and TRBJ1-2; TRBD1 might be the D (5 bases). This CDR3 has 13 amino acids. Germline V gene lookup returns CDR1 LNHDA and CDR2 SQIVND (reference sequence). The V gene lost 9 bases and the J gene lost 1 base, with 12 bases spanning the gap. For the CDR3, the DNA is TGTGCCAGCAGGGACCCCCTTAACTATGGCTACACCTTC. Translation gives CASRDPLNYGYTF. Full variable domain (rest looked up from reference TRBV19 and TRBJ1-2): DGGITQSPKYLFRKEGQNVTLSCEQNLNHDAMYWYRQDPGQGLRLIYYSQIVNDFQKGDIAEGYSVSREKKESFPLTVTSAQKNPTAFYLCASRDPLNYGYTFGSGTRLTVV.

There are many counts of this clonotype. This sequence joins TRBV4-3 and TRBJ2-3; 12 positions agree with TRBD2. Germline values: CDR1 LGHNA, CDR2 YSLEER. The ends lost 1 base at V and 0 bases at J; junction bases unmatched: 11. CDR3 length: 20 amino acids. DNA of the CDR3: TGCGCCAGCAGCCAAGGGCCTAGCGGGGGGGTAACTTCTAGCACAGATACGCAGTATTTT. It is translated as CASSQGPSGGVTSSTDTQYF.

This clonotype was seen at least ten times. The chain is built from TRBV7-6 and TRBJ1-6; a possible D gene is TRBD1 (6 bases). Germline V CDR1 and CDR2: SGHVS, FNYEAQ. Trimming removed 2 bases at V and 7 bases at J, with 12 bases between. The CDR3 is made up of 15 amino acids. Here the CDR3 reads CASSLTTGQNSPLHF. The CDR3 DNA reads as TGTGCCAGCAGCTTAACTACAGGGCAGAATTCACCCCTCCACTTT.

In its sample, this clonotype was seen many times. V gene TRBV5-1 combines with J gene TRBJ1-1; D is undetermined. The ends were cut back, 0 bases at V and 9 bases at J, with 9 bases in the middle. This CDR3 region has 12 residues. Germline V CDR1 and CDR2: SGHRS, YFSETQ. The DNA of the CDR3 is TGCGCCAGCAGCTTGGTAGGGCCACAAGCTTTCTTT. Its protein product is CASSLVGPQAFF.

The sample holds many counts of this clonotype. The gene calls are TRBV5-1 and TRBJ2-7; D perhaps matches TRBD2 (5 bases). The CDR3 sequence is 13 residues long. Germline-derived CDR1 and CDR2 are SGHRS and YFSETQ. The germline V and J ends were trimmed by 5 bases and 2 bases, with 11 bases remaining between them. As DNA, the CDR3 is TGCGCCAGCAGTACAACCGGGACCTACGAGCAGTACTTC. This translates into CASSTTGTYEQYF.

The V gene is TRBV7-2, the J gene TRBJ1-4; the D is unclear. This CDR3 has 13 amino acids. The germline CDR1 and CDR2 sequences are SGHTA and FQGNSA. V was clipped by 8 bases and J by 9 bases, with 16 bases between them. Here the CDR3 reads CASGRSGVKKLFF. The CDR3 DNA is TGTGCCAGCGGCCGATCGGGCGTTAAAAAACTGTTTTTT.

J is TRBJ1-5 and V is TRBV18; D is ambiguous. CDR1 KGHSH and CDR2 LQKENI come from the germline V gene. This CDR3 has 11 amino acids. V gave up 6 bases and J gave up 9 bases, with 9 bases separating them. The CDR3 sequence: CASSSEGPQHF. CDR3 nucleotides: TGTGCCAGCTCCTCAGAGGGGCCCCAGCATTTT.

This clonotype was detected many times. J is TRBJ1-1 and V is TRBV12-3 or TRBV12-4, with D unresolved. This CDR3 comprises 14 residues. V was cut by 3 bases and J by 5 bases, with 13 bases left in between. The CDR3, as DNA: TGTGCCAGCAGTTTGATGGTGGTAGGTACTGAAGCTTTCTTT. Protein sequence: CASSLMVVGTEAFF.

At least ten counts were recorded for this clonotype. V usage is TRBV19 and J usage is TRBJ2-5, with TRBD1 matching 10 bases. The CDR3 is 15 amino acids. After removal of 9 bases from V and 3 bases from J, the junction contained 10 bases not matched to a gene. In germline, CDR1 is LNHDA, CDR2 SQIVND (reference sequence). DNA of the CDR3: TGTGCCAGCAAGTACGCCGGGACAGGGGAAGAGACCCAGTACTTC. Protein: CASKYAGTGEETQYF.

This clonotype occurred many times. J is TRBJ1-1 and V is TRBV27, with 7 bases identical to TRBD1. The germline V gene encodes CDR1 MNHEY and CDR2 SMNVEV (reference sequence). The CDR3 covers 15 residues. After removal of 6 bases from V and 4 bases from J, the junction contained 11 bases not matched to a gene. The CDR3: CASSPWTGAGTEAFF. The CDR3 DNA reads as TGTGCCAGCAGCCCCTGGACAGGTGCGGGCACTGAAGCTTTCTTT.

This clonotype occurred many times. V is TRBV20-1 and J is TRBJ2-3; 8 positions agree with TRBD1. Per the germline V gene, CDR1 is DFQATT and CDR2 is SNEGSKA (reference sequence). V lost 6 bases, J lost 7 bases, and 12 bases stayed unmatched. The CDR3 spans 14 residues. CDR3 residues: CSAPGTGSLNTQYF. The CDR3 DNA follows: TGCAGTGCGCCCGGGACAGGTTCGTTGAATACGCAGTATTTT.

The rearrangement joins TRBV21-1 to TRBJ2-1; the listed D gene, TRBD2, was not tested against the DNA. TRBV21-1 has pseudogene status. This CDR3 comprises 16 residues. The CDR3: CASSKKGTSGDNEQFF. In nucleotides, the CDR3 is TGTGCCAGCAGCAAAAAAGGGACTAGTGGGGACAATGAGCAGTTCTTC.